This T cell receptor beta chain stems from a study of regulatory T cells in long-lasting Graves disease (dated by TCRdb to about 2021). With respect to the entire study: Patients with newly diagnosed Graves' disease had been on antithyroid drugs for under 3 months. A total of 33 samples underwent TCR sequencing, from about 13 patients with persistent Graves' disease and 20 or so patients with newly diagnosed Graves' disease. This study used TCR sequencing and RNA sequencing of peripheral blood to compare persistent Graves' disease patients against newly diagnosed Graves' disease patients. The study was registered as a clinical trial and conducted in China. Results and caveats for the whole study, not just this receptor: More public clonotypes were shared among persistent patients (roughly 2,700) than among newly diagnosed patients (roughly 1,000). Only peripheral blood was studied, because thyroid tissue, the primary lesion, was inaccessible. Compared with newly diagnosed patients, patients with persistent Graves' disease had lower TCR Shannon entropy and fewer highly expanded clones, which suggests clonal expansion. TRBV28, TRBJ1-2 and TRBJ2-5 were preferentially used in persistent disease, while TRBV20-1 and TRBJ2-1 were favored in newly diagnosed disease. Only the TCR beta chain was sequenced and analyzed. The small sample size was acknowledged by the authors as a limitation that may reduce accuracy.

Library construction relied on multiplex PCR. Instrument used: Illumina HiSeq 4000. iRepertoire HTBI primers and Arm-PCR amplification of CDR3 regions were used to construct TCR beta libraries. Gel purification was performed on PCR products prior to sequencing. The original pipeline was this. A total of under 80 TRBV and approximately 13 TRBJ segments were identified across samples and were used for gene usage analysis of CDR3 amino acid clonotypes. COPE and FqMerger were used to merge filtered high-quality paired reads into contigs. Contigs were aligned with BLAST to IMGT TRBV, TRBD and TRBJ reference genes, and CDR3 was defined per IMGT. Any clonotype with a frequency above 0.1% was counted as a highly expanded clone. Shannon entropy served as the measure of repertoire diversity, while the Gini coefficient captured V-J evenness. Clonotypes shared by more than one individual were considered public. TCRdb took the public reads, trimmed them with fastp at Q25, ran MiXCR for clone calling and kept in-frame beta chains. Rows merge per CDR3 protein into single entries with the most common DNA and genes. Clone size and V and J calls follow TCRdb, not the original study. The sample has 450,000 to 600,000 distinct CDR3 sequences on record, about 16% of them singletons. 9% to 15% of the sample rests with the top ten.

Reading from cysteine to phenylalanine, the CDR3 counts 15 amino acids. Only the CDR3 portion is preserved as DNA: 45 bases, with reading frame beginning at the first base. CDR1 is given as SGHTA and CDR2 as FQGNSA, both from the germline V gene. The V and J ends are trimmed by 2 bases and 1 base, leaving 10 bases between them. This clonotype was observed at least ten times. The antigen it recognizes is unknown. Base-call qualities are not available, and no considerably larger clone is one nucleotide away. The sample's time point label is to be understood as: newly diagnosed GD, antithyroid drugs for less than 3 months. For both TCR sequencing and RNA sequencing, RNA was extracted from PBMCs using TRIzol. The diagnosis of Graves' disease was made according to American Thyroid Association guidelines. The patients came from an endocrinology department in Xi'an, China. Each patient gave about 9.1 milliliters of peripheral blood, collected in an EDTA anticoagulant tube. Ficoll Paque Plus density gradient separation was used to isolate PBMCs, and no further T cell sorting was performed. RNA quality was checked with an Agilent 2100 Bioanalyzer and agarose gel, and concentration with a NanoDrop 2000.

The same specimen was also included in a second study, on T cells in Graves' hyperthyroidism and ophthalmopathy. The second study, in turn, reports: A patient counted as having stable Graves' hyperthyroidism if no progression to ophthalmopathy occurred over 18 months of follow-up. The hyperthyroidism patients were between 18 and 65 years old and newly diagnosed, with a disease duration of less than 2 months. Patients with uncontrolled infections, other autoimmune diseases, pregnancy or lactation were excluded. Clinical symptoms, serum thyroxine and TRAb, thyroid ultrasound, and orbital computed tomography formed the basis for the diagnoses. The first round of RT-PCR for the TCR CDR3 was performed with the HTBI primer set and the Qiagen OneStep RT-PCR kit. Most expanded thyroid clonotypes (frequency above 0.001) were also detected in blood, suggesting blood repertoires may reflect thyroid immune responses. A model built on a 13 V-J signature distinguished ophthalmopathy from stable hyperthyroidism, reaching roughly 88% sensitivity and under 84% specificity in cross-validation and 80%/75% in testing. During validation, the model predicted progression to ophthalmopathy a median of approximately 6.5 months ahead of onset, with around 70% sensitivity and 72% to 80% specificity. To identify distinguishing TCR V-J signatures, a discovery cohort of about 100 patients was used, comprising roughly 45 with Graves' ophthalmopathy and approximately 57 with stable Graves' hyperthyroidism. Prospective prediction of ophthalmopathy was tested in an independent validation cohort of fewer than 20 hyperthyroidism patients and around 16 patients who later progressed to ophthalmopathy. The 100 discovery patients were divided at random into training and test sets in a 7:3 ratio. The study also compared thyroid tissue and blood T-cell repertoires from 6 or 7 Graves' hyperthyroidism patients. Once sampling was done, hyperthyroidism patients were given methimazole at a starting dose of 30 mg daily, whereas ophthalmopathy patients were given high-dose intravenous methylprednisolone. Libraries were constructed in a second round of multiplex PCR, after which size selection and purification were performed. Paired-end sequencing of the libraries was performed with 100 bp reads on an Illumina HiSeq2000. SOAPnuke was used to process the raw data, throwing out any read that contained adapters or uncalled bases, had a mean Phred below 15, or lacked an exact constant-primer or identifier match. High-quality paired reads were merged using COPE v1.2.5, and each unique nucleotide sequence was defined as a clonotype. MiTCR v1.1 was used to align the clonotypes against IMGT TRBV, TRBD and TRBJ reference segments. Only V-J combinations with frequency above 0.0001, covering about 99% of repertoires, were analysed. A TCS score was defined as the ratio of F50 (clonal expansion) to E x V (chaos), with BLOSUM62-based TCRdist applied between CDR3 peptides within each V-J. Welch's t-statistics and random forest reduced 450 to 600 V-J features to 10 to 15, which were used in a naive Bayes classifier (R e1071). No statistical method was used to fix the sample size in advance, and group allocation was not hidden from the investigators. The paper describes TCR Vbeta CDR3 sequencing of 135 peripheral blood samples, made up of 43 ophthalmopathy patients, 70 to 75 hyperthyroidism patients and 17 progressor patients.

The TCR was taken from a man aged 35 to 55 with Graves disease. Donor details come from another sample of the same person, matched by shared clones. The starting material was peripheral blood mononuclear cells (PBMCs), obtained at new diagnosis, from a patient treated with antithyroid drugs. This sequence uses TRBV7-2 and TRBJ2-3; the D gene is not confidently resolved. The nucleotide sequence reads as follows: TGTGCCAGCAGCTTAATTCCCGACCGCACAGATACGCAGTATTTT. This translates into CASSLIPDRTDTQYF.